The clone carrying this T cell receptor (beta chain) was observed a single time. Per germline, CDR1 MNHEY and CDR2 SMNVEV (reference sequence). V was trimmed by 10 bases and J by 8 bases, leaving 15 bases between them. This CDR3 contains 12 residues. This sample is drawn from a study of cytomegalovirus exposure and HLA in healthy donors. Assay: immunoSEQ multiplex PCR; the TCRdb copy retains only in-frame clones and omits some. Here the sample spans over 200,000 clones, roughly 80% being singletons. This sequence joins TRBV27 and TRBJ2-1, with D possibly being TRBD1 or TRBD2 (6 bases each). The sample was PBMCs. The origin of this receptor is a young woman in good health and CMV-seronegative. The CDR3 bases are TGTGCCACCAGAGGGGGGCGAGATGAGCAGTTCTTC. As protein: CATRGGRDEQFF.